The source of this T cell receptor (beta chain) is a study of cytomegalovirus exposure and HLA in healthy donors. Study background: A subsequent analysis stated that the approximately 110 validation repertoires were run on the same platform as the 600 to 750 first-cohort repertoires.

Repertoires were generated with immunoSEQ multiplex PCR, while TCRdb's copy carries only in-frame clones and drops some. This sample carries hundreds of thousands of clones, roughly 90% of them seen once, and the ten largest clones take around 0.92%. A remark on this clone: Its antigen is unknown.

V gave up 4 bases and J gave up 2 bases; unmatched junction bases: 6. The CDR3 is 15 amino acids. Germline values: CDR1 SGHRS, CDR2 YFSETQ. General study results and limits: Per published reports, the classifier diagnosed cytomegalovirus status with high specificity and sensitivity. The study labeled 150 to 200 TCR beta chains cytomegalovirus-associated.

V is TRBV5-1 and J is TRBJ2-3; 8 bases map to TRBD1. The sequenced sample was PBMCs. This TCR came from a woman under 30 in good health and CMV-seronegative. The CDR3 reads CASSTDRADTDTQYF. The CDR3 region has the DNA TGCGCCAGCAGCACGGACAGGGCCGACACAGATACGCAGTATTTT.